This TCR beta chain was obtained from a study of shared clonotypes between healthy human individuals. The CDR3 is 12 residues long. From germline, CDR1 is SQVTM and CDR2 ANQGSEA. V gave up 5 bases and J gave up 4 bases, with 11 bases separating them. Only in-frame clones appear in the TCRdb table, and some are missing; sequencing was by immunoSEQ multiplex PCR. The table records roughly 300,000 clones, around nine tenths of them present only once. The specimen sequenced was memory CD8+ T cells sorted from blood. Subset noted: CD45RO+ cells pooled with CCR7-negative TemRA cells. The chain carries TRBV29-1 and TRBJ1-2; D is uncertain. The sequence came from a man between 18 and 35 years old in good health. The chain's CDR3 is CSVLQSSYGYTF. The CDR3 DNA reads as TGCAGCGTTCTTCAGTCGAGCTATGGCTACACCTTC.